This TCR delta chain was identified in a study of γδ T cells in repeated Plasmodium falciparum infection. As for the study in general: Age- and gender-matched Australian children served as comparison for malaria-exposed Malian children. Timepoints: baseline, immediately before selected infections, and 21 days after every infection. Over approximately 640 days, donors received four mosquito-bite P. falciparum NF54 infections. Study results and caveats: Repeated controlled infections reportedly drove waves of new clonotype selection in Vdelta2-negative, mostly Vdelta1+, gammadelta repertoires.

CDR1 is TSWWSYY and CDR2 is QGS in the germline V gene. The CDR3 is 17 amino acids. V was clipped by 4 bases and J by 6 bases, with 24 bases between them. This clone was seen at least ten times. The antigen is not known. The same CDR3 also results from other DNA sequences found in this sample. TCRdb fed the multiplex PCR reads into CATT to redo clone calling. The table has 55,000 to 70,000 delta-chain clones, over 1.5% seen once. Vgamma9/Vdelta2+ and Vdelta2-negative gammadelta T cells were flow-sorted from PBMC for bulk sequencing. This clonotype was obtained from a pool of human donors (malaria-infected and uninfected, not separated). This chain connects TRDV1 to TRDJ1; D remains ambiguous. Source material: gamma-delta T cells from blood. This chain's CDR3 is CALGVSDVSGFRYKLIF. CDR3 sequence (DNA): TGTGCTCTTGGGGTGTCCGATGTTTCTGGTTTTAGGTATAAACTCATCTTT.